A selection of T cell receptor beta chains follows, all from one sample in a study of T-cell reconstitution after alpha-beta-depleted transplantation in children. TCRdb reprocessed the PCR reads via MiXCR and lists one record per CDR3 protein. The sample carries almost 250,000 distinct CDR3 sequences, about 25% recorded once. Material: PBMCs, obtained before TCRalphabeta/CD19-depleted stem cell transplant. The receptors were gathered from a girl aged 2-15 years with Fanconi anemia, due to receive a stem cell transplant. CDR3s include the opening cysteine and the closing phenylalanine or tryptophan. A D gene is named only where the DNA matches it firmly. The size field is filled for only some rows; it gives once, few, many or a size class.

clone_size d_call j_call v_call cdr3_length cdr3_aa cdr3_nt
NA NA TRBJ2-1 TRBV11-3 13 CASSLDWVDEQFF TGTGCCAGCAGCTTAGATTGGGTAGATGAGCAGTTCTTC
few NA TRBJ2-7 TRBV20-1 13 CSVGGEGRYEQYF TGCAGTGTAGGGGGGGAGGGCCGTTACGAGCAGTACTTC
NA TRBD1 TRBJ1-2 TRBV18 13 CASSPDRRLGYTF TGTGCCAGCTCACCGGACAGGCGGCTTGGCTACACCTTC
NA TRBD2 TRBJ2-1 TRBV20-1 16 CSASGRGGSIGNEQFF TGCAGTGCGTCAGGCCGTGGCGGGAGTATCGGTAATGAGCAGTTCTTC
many TRBD1 TRBJ2-1 TRBV29-1 13 CSVGQGDYNEQFF TGCAGCGTTGGACAGGGGGACTACAATGAGCAGTTCTTC
many TRBD2 TRBJ2-1 TRBV3-1 16 CASSSTSGGIINEQFF TGTGCCAGCAGCTCCACTAGCGGGGGGATCATCAATGAGCAGTTCTTC
NA NA TRBJ2-6 TRBV7-9 16 CASSPDGLSGANVLTF TGTGCCAGCAGCCCGGATGGTCTCTCTGGGGCCAACGTCCTGACTTTC
many TRBD2 TRBJ2-1 TRBV7-3 16 CASSLMWTSGYNEQFF TGTGCCAGCAGCTTAATGTGGACTAGCGGATACAATGAGCAGTTCTTC
many NA TRBJ2-1 TRBV5-1 15 CASSNSGNGYNEQFF TGCGCCAGCAGCAATAGCGGAAATGGCTACAATGAGCAGTTCTTC
NA NA TRBJ1-2 TRBV29-1 13 CSVDSPWGYGYTF TGCAGCGTTGACAGTCCTTGGGGGTATGGCTACACCTTC
NA TRBD2 TRBJ2-1 TRBV7-6 14 CASSFSGLNNEQFF TGTGCCAGCAGCTTTAGCGGGCTAAACAATGAGCAGTTCTTC
NA NA TRBJ2-7 TRBV7-2 12 CASSLQGGEQYF TGTGCCAGCAGCTTACAGGGAGGAGAGCAGTACTTC
NA NA TRBJ2-7 TRBV6-5 13 CASSYGSGFEQYF TGTGCCAGCAGTTACGGTTCAGGGTTCGAGCAGTACTTC
NA NA TRBJ2-7 TRBV12-3/TRBV12-4 17 CASSLALTGWTAYEQYF TGTGCCAGCAGTTTAGCGCTAACTGGGTGGACAGCTTACGAGCAGTACTTC
many TRBD2 TRBJ2-1 TRBV20-1 15 CSARRAGGTYNEQFF TGCAGTGCTAGAAGGGCGGGGGGTACCTACAATGAGCAGTTCTTC
NA TRBD2 TRBJ2-1 TRBV5-1 14 CASKGLAEWNEQFF TGCGCCAGCAAAGGACTAGCGGAATGGAATGAGCAGTTCTTC
NA NA TRBJ2-7 TRBV6-5 13 CASSYGLAYEQYF TGTGCCAGCAGTTACGGGCTAGCCTACGAGCAGTACTTC
NA NA TRBJ2-7 TRBV10-3 13 CAISEYGQSEQYF TGTGCCATCAGTGAGTACGGACAATCCGAGCAGTACTTC
NA TRBD2 TRBJ2-6 TRBV12-3/TRBV12-4 17 CASSPTSGRSGANVLTF TGTGCCAGCAGCCCGACTAGCGGGAGGTCCGGGGCCAACGTCCTGACTTTC
many NA TRBJ2-7 TRBV29-1 13 CSVKRGVSYEQYF TGCAGCGTAAAACGGGGTGTATCCTACGAGCAGTACTTC
many NA TRBJ2-1 TRBV20-1 14 CSARGAGQSNEQFF TGCAGTGCTAGAGGTGCGGGACAAAGCAATGAGCAGTTCTTC
many NA TRBJ2-3 TRBV25-1 12 CASRELGDTQYF TGTGCCAGCAGAGAATTGGGGGATACGCAGTATTTT
few NA TRBJ2-3 TRBV25-1 17 CASSEVLGLRGTDTQYF TGTGCCAGCAGTGAAGTATTGGGGTTACGAGGCACAGATACGCAGTATTTT
NA TRBD1 TRBJ1-5 TRBV20-1 15 CSAGRTGRSNQPQHF TGCAGTGCTGGGAGGACAGGGAGGAGCAATCAGCCCCAGCATTTT
once TRBD1 TRBJ2-5 TRBV5-5 13 CASSQGARETQYF TGTGCCAGCAGCCAGGGGGCACGGGAGACCCAGTACTTC
few NA TRBJ2-3 TRBV7-2 12 CASSYLSDTQYF TGTGCCAGCAGCTATCTATCAGATACGCAGTATTTT
many NA TRBJ2-3 TRBV20-1 15 CSARDTAIGTDTQYF TGCAGTGCTAGAGATACAGCAATTGGCACAGATACGCAGTATTTT
NA NA TRBJ2-1 TRBV20-1 16 CSARDMAGPSYNEQFF TGCAGTGCTAGAGATATGGCGGGTCCCTCCTACAATGAGCAGTTCTTC
NA TRBD1 TRBJ2-7 TRBV5-1 14 CASSLGQGRGEQYF TGCGCCAGCAGCTTGGGACAGGGAAGAGGCGAGCAGTACTTC
NA TRBD1 TRBJ2-5 TRBV29-1 12 CSVKQGWETQYF TGCAGCGTCAAACAGGGGTGGGAGACCCAGTACTTC
many NA TRBJ1-1 TRBV18 14 CASSPPKGNTEAFF TGTGCCAGCTCACCACCCAAGGGGAACACTGAAGCTTTCTTT
many TRBD1 TRBJ1-2 TRBV18 14 CASSPPATGYGYTF TGTGCCAGCTCACCACCGGCGACAGGGTATGGCTACACCTTC
NA TRBD1 TRBJ1-2 TRBV2 12 CASSTGDGGYTF TGTGCCAGCAGCACAGGGGACGGTGGCTACACCTTC
many NA TRBJ1-2 TRBV20-1 11 CSGAEDYGYTF TGCAGTGGAGCGGAGGACTATGGCTACACCTTC
few TRBD2 TRBJ2-5 TRBV29-1 12 CSVAGPQETQYF TGCAGCGTAGCGGGACCCCAAGAGACCCAGTACTTC
many TRBD2 TRBJ2-7 TRBV4-2 16 CASSQELGGRADEQYF TGTGCCAGCAGCCAAGAACTTGGCGGGAGGGCCGACGAGCAGTACTTC
many NA TRBJ1-2 TRBV6-6 12 CASAAGDYGYTF TGTGCCAGCGCAGCCGGGGACTATGGCTACACCTTC
many TRBD2 TRBJ2-3 TRBV20-1 13 CGSRDYGTDTQYF TGCGGCAGCCGGGACTACGGCACAGATACGCAGTATTTT
many TRBD2 TRBJ2-1 TRBV29-1 17 CSVEPTLLAGVFNEQFF TGCAGCGTTGAACCCACCCTACTAGCGGGAGTATTTAATGAGCAGTTCTTC
many NA TRBJ2-7 TRBV29-1 14 CSVEGWGGPYEQYF TGCAGCGTTGAAGGCTGGGGGGGCCCCTACGAGCAGTACTTC
many NA TRBJ1-1 TRBV6-5 14 CASIWGGENTEAFF TGTGCCAGCATTTGGGGTGGGGAGAACACTGAAGCTTTCTTT
many NA TRBJ2-7 TRBV5-1 12 CASSPETSEQYF TGCGCCAGCAGCCCAGAGACTAGCGAGCAGTACTTC
NA TRBD1 TRBJ2-7 TRBV29-1 15 CSVEGGQANPYEQYF TGCAGCGTTGAGGGTGGACAGGCAAACCCTTACGAGCAGTACTTC
few NA TRBJ1-1 TRBV29-1 15 CSVRSLQGRNTEAFF TGCAGCGTTCGCTCTCTACAGGGCCGTAACACTGAAGCTTTCTTT
NA NA TRBJ1-2 TRBV20-1 9 CSAGQGYTF TGCAGTGCTGGACAGGGCTACACCTTC
many NA TRBJ2-5 TRBV28 18 CASSLELREPTYQETQYF TGTGCCAGCAGTTTAGAATTGCGGGAACCGACGTACCAAGAGACCCAGTACTTC
few NA TRBJ2-7 TRBV5-1 13 CASSLAIPGEQYF TGCGCCAGCAGCTTAGCAATTCCAGGCGAGCAGTACTTC
few NA TRBJ2-7 TRBV20-1 10 CSAAQYEQYF TGCAGTGCCGCACAGTACGAGCAGTACTTC